This T cell receptor (beta chain) comes out of a study of cytomegalovirus exposure and HLA in healthy donors. This cohort consisted of healthy bone marrow donors. 13 Jbeta primers and 60 Vbeta primers were used for the PCR. Assay used: immunoSEQ multiplex PCR; TCRdb lists only in-frame clones, some missing. The repertoire holds about 180,000 clones, with 65% to 85% as singletons. The sample comprised PBMCs. The TCR originated in a girl aged 5-17 years in good health and CMV-seropositive.

CDR3 in DNA: TGTGCCAGCAGTTTAGTGTGGGGGGGGACTGCCACAACTAATGAAAAACTGTTTTTT. Protein: CASSLVWGGTATTNEKLFF. The chain links TRBV27 to TRBJ1-4; possibly TRBD1 for D (5 bases). Germline V gene lookup returns CDR1 MNHEY and CDR2 SMNVEV (reference sequence). CDR3 length: 19 residues. V lost 2 bases to trimming and J lost 0 bases, with 19 bases between them.